This T cell receptor beta chain was retrieved from a study of blood T cell repertoires in COVID-19 (dated by TCRdb to the early 2020s). At the level of the whole study: Samples from collaborators originated in the United States, Italy and Spain and spanned both the acute and convalescent phases of COVID-19. Where available, HLA class I and class II types were taken from metadata supplied by the sample provider and were not determined by assay-based typing. The dataset comprised deeply sampled blood TCRbeta repertoires from subjects exposed to, actively infected with, or recovered from COVID-19. The prospective study material was composed of cDNA or gDNA derived from T cells, B-cell-depleted T cells, or PBMCs. The samples were drawn from the first 160 participants of the ongoing ImmuneRACE study and from 1,254 subjects provided by 6 global collaborators. The repertoires were released in a freely available public database meant as a resource for research on the immune response to SARS-CoV-2. The sample metadata nearly always contained a de-identified subject ID, COVID-19 status, age in years and sex.

One collaborating source in Seattle enrolled patients during active infection and followed them longitudinally through the course of disease. Whole blood was collected in K2EDTA tubes by collaborating institutions according to the institutions' own protocols. For TCRbeta analysis, collaborators shipped samples as frozen whole blood, isolated PBMCs, or DNA extracted from either of those sample types. The immunoSEQ Assay, a bias-controlled multiplex PCR, was used to amplify TCRbeta CDR3 regions from genomic DNA. The study's own analysis went as follows. The number of nucleated cells in each sample was estimated from the amplification of reference gene primers within the assay. To quantify the absolute abundance of each unique TCRbeta CDR3 rearrangement, sequence reads were collapsed and filtered. For each sample, productive Simpson clonality was calculated as the square root of Simpson's diversity index over productive rearrangements. This immuneACCESS table, as held by TCRdb, lists in-frame sequences with V and J called but not all clones. Of the missing ones, under half trace to an unresolved V gene in checked studies; the others have no known cause. The V and J calls and clone size were taken over from that table, and D and trimming were inferred from the DNA. The sample table lists some 300,000 clones, 85% to 90% of them with a count of one. Roughly 6% of the sample lies in the top ten.

Study-wide conclusions, independent of this receptor: How much clinical and demographic metadata was included differed by source and by participant, and the metadata was provided uncurated.

The CDR3 numbers 16 residues from cysteine through phenylalanine. The entry retains the CDR3 DNA only, 48 bases that are in frame from base 1. The germline V gene (reference sequence) specifies LNHDA as CDR1 and SQIVND as CDR2. The junction carries 17 bases between V and J, which are trimmed by 1 base and 5 bases respectively. With regard to this clone: The antigen this receptor binds is unknown. Within one base of it there is no much larger clone, and no base qualities were kept.

The sequence is built from TRBV19 and TRBJ1-2; a weak D assignment points to TRBD1 (6 bases agree). Sequenced input: peripheral blood. This clonotype originated in a woman aged 45-65 years with COVID-19, enrolled during active disease. The sequenced DNA: TGTGCCAGTAGTATAGCAACCGCCGGACAGTTTTATGGCTACACCTTC. Its translation reads: CASSIATAGQFYGYTF.